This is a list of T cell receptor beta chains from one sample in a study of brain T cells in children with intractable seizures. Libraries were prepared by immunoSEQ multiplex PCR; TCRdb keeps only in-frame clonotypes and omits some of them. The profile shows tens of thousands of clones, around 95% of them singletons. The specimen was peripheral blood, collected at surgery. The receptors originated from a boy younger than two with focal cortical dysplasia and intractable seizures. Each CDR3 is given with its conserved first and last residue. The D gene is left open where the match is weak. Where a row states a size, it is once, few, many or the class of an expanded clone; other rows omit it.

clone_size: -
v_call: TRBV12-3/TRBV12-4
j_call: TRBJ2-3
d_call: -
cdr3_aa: CASSFLTDTQYF
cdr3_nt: TGTGCCAGCAGTTTCCTTACGGATACGCAGTATTTT

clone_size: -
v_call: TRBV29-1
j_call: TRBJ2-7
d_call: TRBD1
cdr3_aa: CSVERQGAGEQYF
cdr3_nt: TGCAGCGTTGAGAGACAGGGGGCGGGCGAGCAGTACTTC

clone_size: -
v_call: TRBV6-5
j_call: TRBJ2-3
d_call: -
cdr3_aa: CASSYSTMGTDTQYF
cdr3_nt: TGTGCCAGCAGTTACTCGACCATGGGGACAGATACGCAGTATTTT

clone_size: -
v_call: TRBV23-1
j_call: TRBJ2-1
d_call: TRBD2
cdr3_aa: CASSQSGLAGGNPSNEQFF
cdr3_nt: TGCGCCAGCAGTCAATCGGGACTAGCGGGAGGGAATCCTTCCAATGAGCAGTTCTTC

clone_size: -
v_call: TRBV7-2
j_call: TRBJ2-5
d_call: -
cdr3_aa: CASSQGHRGETQYF
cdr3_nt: TGTGCCAGCAGCCAAGGACACCGAGGGGAGACCCAGTACTTC

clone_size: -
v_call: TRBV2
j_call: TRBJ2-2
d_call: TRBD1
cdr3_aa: CASRGQYTGELFF
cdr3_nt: TGTGCCAGCAGGGGACAGTACACCGGGGAGCTGTTTTTT

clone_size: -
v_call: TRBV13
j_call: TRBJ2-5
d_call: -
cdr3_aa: CASSLRVQETQYF
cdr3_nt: TGTGCCAGCAGCTTACGGGTCCAAGAGACCCAGTACTTC

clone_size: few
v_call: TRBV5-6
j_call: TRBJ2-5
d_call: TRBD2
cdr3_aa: CASSFLAGGPYQETQYF
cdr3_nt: TGTGCCAGCAGCTTTTTAGCGGGAGGACCGTACCAAGAGACCCAGTACTTC

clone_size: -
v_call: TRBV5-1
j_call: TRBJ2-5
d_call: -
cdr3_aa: CASSYGADKGETQYF
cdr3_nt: TGCGCCAGCTCTTATGGGGCGGACAAGGGAGAGACCCAGTACTTC

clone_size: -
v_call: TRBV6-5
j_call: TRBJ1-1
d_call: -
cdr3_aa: CASSSRAGEAFF
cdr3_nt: TGTGCCAGCAGTAGCAGGGCGGGTGAAGCTTTCTTT

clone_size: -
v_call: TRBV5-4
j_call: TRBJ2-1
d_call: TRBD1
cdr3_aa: CASSLAGTGSREQFF
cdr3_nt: TGTGCCAGCAGCTTAGCCGGGACAGGGAGCAGGGAGCAGTTCTTC

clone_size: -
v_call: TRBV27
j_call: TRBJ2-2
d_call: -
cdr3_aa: CASRIIENTGELFF
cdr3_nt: TGTGCCAGCAGAATTATAGAGAACACCGGGGAGCTGTTTTTT

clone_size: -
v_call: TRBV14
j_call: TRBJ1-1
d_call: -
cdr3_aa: CASSPPGGWNTEAFF
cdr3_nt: TGTGCCAGCAGCCCCCCCGGGGGATGGAACACTGAAGCTTTCTTT

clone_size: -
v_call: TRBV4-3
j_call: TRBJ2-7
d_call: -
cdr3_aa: CASSQEGSSEQYF
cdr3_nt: TGCGCCAGCAGCCAAGAAGGGTCCAGCGAGCAGTACTTC

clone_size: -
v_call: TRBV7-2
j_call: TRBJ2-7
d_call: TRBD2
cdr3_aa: CASSRVLAGAVEQYF
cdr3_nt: TGTGCCAGCAGCCGCGTACTAGCGGGAGCGGTCGAGCAGTACTTC

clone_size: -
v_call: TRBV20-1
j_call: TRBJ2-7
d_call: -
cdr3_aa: CSVAGYYEQYF
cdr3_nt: TGCAGTGTGGCGGGGTACTACGAGCAGTACTTC

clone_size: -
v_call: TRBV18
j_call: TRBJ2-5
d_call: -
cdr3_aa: CASSPTFPLPETQYF
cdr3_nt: TGTGCCAGCTCACCGACCTTCCCCCTACCGGAGACCCAGTACTTC

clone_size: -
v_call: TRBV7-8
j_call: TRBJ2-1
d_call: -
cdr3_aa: CASSPGRGLQWKDQFF
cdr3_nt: TGTGCCAGCAGTCCGGGGAGGGGGCTCCAGTGGAAGGATCAGTTCTTC

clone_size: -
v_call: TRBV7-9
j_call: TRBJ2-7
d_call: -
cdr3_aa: CASSLVESLYEQYF
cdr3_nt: TGTGCCAGCAGCTTAGTTGAGAGCCTCTACGAGCAGTACTTC

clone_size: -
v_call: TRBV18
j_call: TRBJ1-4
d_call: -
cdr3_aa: CASSPREQLNEKLFF
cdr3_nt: TGTGCCAGCTCACCGAGGGAACAGCTTAATGAAAAACTGTTTTTT

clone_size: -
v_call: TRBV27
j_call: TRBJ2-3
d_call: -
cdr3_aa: CASSFTLTRPYHTQYF
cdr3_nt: TGTGCCAGCAGCTTTACCCTGACTAGGCCGTATCATACGCAGTATTTT

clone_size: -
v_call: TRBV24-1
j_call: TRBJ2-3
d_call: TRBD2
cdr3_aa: CATSAASGSATDTQYF
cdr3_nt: TGTGCCACCAGTGCCGCGAGCGGGAGTGCGACAGATACGCAGTATTTT

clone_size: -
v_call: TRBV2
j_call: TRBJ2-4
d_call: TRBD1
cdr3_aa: CASKSDRVMGIQYF
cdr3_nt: TGTGCCAGCAAGTCCGACAGGGTAATGGGCATTCAGTACTTC

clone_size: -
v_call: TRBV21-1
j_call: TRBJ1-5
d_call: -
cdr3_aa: CASSKGRQDQNQPQHF
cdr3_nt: TGTGCCAGCAGCAAAGGTCGACAGGATCAGAACCAGCCCCAGCATTTT

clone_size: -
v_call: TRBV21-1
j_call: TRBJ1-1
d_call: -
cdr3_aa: CASSKEDTYTEAFF
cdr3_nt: TGTGCCAGCAGCAAAGAAGACACCTACACTGAAGCTTTCTTT

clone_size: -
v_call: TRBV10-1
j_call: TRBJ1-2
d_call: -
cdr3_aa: CASSESGRAGGYTF
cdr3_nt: TGCGCCAGCAGTGAGTCAGGAAGGGCGGGAGGCTACACCTTC

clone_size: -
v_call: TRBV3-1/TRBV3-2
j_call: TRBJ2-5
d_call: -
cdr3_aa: CASSQVAALDQYF
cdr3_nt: TGTGCCAGCAGCCAAGTTGCGGCCCTGGACCAGTACTTC

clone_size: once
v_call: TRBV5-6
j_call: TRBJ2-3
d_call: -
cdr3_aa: CASSSGDTQYF
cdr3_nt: TGTGCCAGCAGCTCCGGCGATACGCAGTATTTT

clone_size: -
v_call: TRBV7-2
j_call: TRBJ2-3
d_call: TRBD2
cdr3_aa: CASSFTGTSGPSTDTQYF
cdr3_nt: TGTGCCAGCAGCTTTACCGGGACTAGCGGGCCTAGCACAGATACGCAGTATTTT

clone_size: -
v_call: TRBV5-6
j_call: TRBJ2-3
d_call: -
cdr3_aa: CASSLSGRTDTQYF
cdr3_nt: TGTGCCAGCAGCCTTTCTGGCCGCACAGATACGCAGTATTTT

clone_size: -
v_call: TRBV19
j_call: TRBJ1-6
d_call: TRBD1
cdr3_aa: CASSVTGVLSSYNSPLHF
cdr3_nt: TGTGCCAGTAGTGTTACAGGGGTTCTAAGCTCCTATAATTCACCCCTCCACTTT

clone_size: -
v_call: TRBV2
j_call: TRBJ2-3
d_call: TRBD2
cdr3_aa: CASSETSGSTDTQYF
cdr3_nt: TGTGCCAGCAGTGAGACTAGCGGTAGCACAGATACGCAGTATTTT

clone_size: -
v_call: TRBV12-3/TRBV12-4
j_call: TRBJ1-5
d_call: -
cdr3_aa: CASSRAKGQPQHF
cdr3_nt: TGTGCCAGCAGCCGCGCCAAAGGACAGCCCCAGCATTTT